This TCR beta chain came from a study of cytomegalovirus exposure and HLA in healthy donors. Study context: Most genotyped donors, 81% of 300 to 400, had Caucasian-associated genetic ancestry. General study points: For most TCR beta V segments, an earlier analysis put the productive rate at about 90% or about 30% of the time. Accurate HLA-A and HLA-B prediction from TCR beta sequences was reported for most subjects.

With regard to this clone: Its cognate antigen is unknown.

Participants comprised healthy donors of bone marrow. With 60 Vbeta and 13 Jbeta primers, the PCR was carried out. Libraries were prepared by immunoSEQ multiplex PCR; TCRdb keeps only in-frame clonotypes and omits some of them. This sample has about 98,000 clones, with about 74% found just once. This clonotype was sampled from a male donor in good health and CMV-seronegative. The sample comprised PBMCs.

The CDR3 DNA is TGTGCCAGCAGTTTCATACAGGGAATACGCACCGGGGAGCTGTTTTTT. Translated: CASSFIQGIRTGELFF. The gene calls are TRBV28 and TRBJ2-2, with a weak D call TRBD1 (6 bases). The CDR3 has 16 amino acids. V gave up 3 bases and J gave up 4 bases, with 15 bases separating them. Germline lookup yields CDR1 MDHEN and CDR2 SYDVKM.